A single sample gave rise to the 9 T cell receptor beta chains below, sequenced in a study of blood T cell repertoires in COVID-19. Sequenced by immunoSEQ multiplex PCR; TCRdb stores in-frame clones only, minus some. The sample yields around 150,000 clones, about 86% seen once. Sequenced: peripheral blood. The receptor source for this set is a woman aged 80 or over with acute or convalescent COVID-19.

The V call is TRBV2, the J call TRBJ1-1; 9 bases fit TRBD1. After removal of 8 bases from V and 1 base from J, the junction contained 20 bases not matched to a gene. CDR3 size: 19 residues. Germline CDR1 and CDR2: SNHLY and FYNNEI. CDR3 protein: CASRKKATGGALPNTEAFF. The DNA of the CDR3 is TGTGCCAGCCGGAAGAAAGCCACAGGGGGCGCGTTACCGAACACTGAAGCTTTCTTT. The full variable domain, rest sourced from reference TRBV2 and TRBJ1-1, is EPEVTQTPSHQVTQMGQEVILRCVPISNHLYFYWYRQILGQKVEFLVSFYNNEISEKSEIFDDQFSVERPDGSNFTLKIRSTKLEDSAMYFCASRKKATGGALPNTEAFFGQGTRLTVV.

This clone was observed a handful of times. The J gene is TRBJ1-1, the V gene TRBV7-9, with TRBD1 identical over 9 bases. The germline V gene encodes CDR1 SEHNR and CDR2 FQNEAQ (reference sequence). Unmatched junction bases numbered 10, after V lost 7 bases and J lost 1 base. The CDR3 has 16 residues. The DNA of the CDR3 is TGTGCCAGCATCAGCCAAGGGGACAGGGAGAACACTGAAGCTTTCTTT. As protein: CASISQGDRENTEAFF.

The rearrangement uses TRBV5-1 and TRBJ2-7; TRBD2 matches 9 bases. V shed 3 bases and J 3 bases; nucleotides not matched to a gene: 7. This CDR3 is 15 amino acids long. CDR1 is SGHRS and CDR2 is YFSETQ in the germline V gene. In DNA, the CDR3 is TGCGCCAGCAGCTCCTTAGCGGGAGAAGTCTACGAGCAGTACTTC. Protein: CASSSLAGEVYEQYF.

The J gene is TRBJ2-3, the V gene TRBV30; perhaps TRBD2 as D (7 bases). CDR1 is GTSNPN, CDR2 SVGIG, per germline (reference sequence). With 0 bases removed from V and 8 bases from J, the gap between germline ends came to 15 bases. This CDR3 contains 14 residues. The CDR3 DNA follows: TGTGCCTGGAGTGTACTGCGGGGGCGTGGTACGCAGTATTTT. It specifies CAWSVLRGRGTQYF.

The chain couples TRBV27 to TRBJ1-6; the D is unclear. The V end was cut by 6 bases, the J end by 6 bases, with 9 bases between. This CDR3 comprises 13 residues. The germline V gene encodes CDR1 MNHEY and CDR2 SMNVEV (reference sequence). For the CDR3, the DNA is TGTGCCAGCAGCGTTGAGATTAATTCACCCCTCCACTTT. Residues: CASSVEINSPLHF.

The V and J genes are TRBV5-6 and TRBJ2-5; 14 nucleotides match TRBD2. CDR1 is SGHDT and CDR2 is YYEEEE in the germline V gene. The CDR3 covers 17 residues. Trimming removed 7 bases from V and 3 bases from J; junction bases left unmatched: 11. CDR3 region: CASVGLAGGPKKETQYF. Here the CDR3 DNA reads TGTGCCAGCGTTGGACTAGCGGGGGGACCTAAAAAAGAGACCCAGTACTTC.

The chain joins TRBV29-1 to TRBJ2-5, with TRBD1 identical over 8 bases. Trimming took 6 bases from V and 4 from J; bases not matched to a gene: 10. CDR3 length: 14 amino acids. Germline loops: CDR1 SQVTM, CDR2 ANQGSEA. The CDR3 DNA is TGCAGCGTCGCCGGGACAGGAGGGGGAGAGACCCAGTACTTC. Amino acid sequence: CSVAGTGGGETQYF.

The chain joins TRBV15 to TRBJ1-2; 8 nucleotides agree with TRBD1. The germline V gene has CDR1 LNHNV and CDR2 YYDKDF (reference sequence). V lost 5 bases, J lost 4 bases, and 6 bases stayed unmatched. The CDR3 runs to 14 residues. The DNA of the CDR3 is TGTGCCACCAGCCCAGACAGGGGCCCCTATGGCTACACCTTC. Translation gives CATSPDRGPYGYTF.

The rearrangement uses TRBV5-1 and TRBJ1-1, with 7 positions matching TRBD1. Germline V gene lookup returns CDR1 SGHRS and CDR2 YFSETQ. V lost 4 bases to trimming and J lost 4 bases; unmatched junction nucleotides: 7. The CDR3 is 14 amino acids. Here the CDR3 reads CASSTRQGGTEAFF. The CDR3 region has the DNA TGCGCCAGCAGCACCCGACAGGGCGGCACTGAAGCTTTCTTT.